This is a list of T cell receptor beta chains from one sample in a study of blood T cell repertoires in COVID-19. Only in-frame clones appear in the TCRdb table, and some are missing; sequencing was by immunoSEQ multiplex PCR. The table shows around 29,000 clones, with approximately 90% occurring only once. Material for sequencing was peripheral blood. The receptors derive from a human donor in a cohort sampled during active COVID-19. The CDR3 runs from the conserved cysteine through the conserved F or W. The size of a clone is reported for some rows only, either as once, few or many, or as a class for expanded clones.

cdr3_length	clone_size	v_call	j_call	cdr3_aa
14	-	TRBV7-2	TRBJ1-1	CASSLDTPRTEAFF
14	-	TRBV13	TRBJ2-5	CASSFGQGAETQYF
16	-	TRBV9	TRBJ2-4	CASSSTGGLAKNIQYF
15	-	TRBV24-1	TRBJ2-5	CATSDPIPGGETQYF
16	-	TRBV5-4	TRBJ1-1	CASSPTARGPATEAFF
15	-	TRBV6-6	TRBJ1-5	CASSPRTGSMQPQHF
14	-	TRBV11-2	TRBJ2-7	CASSLGQGAYEQYF
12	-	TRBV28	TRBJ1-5	CASSSGYKPQHF
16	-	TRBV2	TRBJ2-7	CASSESVLTDSYEQYF
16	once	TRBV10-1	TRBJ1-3	CASSEEDRGPGNTIYF
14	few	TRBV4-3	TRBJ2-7	CASSATKGAYEQYF
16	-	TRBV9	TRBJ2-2	CASSVGALTNTGELFF
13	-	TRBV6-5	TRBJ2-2	CASSWGDTGELFF
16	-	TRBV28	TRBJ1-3	CASSLVSANSGNTIYF
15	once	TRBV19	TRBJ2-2	CASSSGGRNTGELFF
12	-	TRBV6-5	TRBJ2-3	CASSRGTDTQYF
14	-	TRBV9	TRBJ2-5	CASSPGTGLETQYF
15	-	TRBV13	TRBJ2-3	CASSFAGGSTDTQYF
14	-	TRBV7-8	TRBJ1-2	CASSLALGRYGYTF
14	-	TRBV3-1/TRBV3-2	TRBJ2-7	CASSQSGLAHEQYF
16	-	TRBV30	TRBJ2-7	CAWSRRLAGGTYEQYF
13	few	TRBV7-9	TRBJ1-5	CASSPSPAGPQHF
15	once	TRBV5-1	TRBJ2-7	CASSFTDRTFGEQYF
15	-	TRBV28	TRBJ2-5	CASSSGTGAQETQYF
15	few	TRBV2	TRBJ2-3	CASRSGSGHTDTQYF
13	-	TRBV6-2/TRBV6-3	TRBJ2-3	CASSYSATDTQYF
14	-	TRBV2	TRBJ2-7	CASRRTSGAYEQYF
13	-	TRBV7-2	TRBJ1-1	CASSSRGRTEAFF
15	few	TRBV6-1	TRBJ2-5	CASSESSGGVETQYF
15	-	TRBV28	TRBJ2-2	CATSRGGGRTGELFF
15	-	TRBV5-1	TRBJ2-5	CASSWAQGIQETQYF
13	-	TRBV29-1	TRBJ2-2	CSVRGQQDGELFF
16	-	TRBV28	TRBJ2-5	CASSLGTSGGQETQYF
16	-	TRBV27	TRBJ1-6	CASRVQGSSYNSPLHF
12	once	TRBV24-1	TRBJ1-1	CATSDPNREAFF
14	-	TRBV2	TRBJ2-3	CASRHPTNQDTQYF
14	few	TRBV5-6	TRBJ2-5	CASSLHRGHETQYF
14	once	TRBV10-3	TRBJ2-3	CAIAGTRDTDTQYF
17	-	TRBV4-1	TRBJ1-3	CASSRGGIISSGNTIYF
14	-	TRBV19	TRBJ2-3	CASSNRGQGDTQYF
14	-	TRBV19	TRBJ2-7	CASSALDTPYEQYF
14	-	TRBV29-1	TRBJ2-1	CSVPIAGLYNEQFF